The next 25 T cell receptor beta chains were all read from a single sample in a study of T cell responses to AZD1222 COVID-19 vaccine. Profiling relied on immunoSEQ multiplex PCR, and the TCRdb table lists in-frame clones only, not all of them. The table shows 89,000 or so clones, with under 95% occurring only once. The input for sequencing was peripheral blood, taken 28 days after the second AZD1222 dose. The source of these receptors is an adult who received the AZD1222 COVID-19 vaccine.

The rearrangement links TRBV7-3 to TRBJ1-1; TRBD1 is a possible D gene (6 bases). Trimming pared 4 bases from V and 5 bases from J, leaving 17 bases between. Germline V gene lookup returns CDR1 SGHTA and CDR2 FQGTGA. The length of the CDR3 is 15 residues. The chain's CDR3 is CASSSPQGGVTEAFF. CDR3 DNA sequence: TGTGCCAGCAGCTCCCCTCAAGGGGGGGTGACTGAAGCTTTCTTT. Filled out from reference TRBV7-3 and TRBJ1-1, the complete variable domain reads GAGVSQTPSNKVTEKGKYVELRCDPISGHTALYWYRQSLGQGPEFLIYFQGTGAADDSGLPNDRFFAVRPEGSVSTLKIQRTERGDSAVYLCASSSPQGGVTEAFFGQGTRLTVV.

This clone was seen just once. V usage is TRBV5-8 and J usage is TRBJ2-4, with D possibly matching TRBD1 (6 bases). V gave up 3 bases and J gave up 3 bases, with 10 bases separating them. Germline lookup yields CDR1 SGHTS and CDR2 YDEGEE. This CDR3 region has 14 residues. CDR3 protein: CASSWTEIKNIQYF. In DNA form, the CDR3 reads TGTGCCAGCAGCTGGACAGAAATCAAAAACATTCAGTACTTC.

The V and J genes are TRBV18 and TRBJ2-7; 11 bases agree with TRBD1. The germline V gene encodes CDR1 KGHSH and CDR2 LQKENI. This CDR3 contains 14 residues. V lost 0 bases and J lost 6; bases outside the gene matches: 1. DNA of the CDR3: TGTGCCAGCTCACCACCGGGACAGGGGGGCGAGCAGTACTTC. This sequence encodes CASSPPGQGGEQYF.

The chain joins TRBV2 to TRBJ1-1; TRBD1 agrees at 9 bases. In germline, CDR1 is SNHLY, CDR2 FYNNEI. The V segment lost 7 bases and the J segment 2 bases; nucleotides outside the gene matches: 5. The CDR3 is made up of 14 amino acids. The CDR3 DNA sequence: TGTGCCAGCACTATGACAGGGGGAAACACTGAAGCTTTCTTT. Protein sequence: CASTMTGGNTEAFF.

V and J are TRBV19 and TRBJ1-2; TRBD1 is a possible D gene (5 bases). Per the germline V gene, CDR1 is LNHDA and CDR2 is SQIVND (reference sequence). There are 9 residues in the CDR3. The V and J ends lost 11 bases and 7 bases respectively, with 8 bases between them. DNA for the CDR3: TGTGCCGCGGGGGTTGGCTACACCTTC. Its translation: CAAGVGYTF.

This chain uses TRBV29-1 with TRBJ2-2; D possibly corresponds to TRBD2 (7 bases). V lost 1 base to trimming and J lost 0 bases, with 15 bases between them. CDR1 and CDR2 (germline): SQVTM, ANQGSEA. The CDR3 length is 17 residues. Here the CDR3 reads CSVEAVGGPSNTGELFF. CDR3 DNA: TGCAGCGTTGAAGCCGTCGGGGGGCCTTCGAACACCGGGGAGCTGTTTTTT.

CDR3 bases: TGTGCCAGCAGCCCCCAGTGGACTAGCGGGAGTCAGGACTACGAGCAGTACTTC. Protein sequence: CASSPQWTSGSQDYEQYF. The chain carries TRBV4-2 and TRBJ2-7, with TRBD2 matching over 13 bases. V lost 4 bases and J lost 3; bases outside the gene matches: 12. CDR1 is LGHNA and CDR2 is YNFKEQ in the germline V gene. The CDR3 runs to 18 residues.

The V call is TRBV5-1, the J call TRBJ1-4, with D perhaps matching TRBD1 (6 bases). CDR1 and CDR2 from the germline V gene are SGHRS and YFSETQ. Trimming left V 1 base short and J 8 bases short, with 15 bases between. CDR3 length equals 15 residues. CDR3 coding DNA: TGCGCCAGCAGCTTGTCCACAGGGCAAAACGAAAAACTGTTTTTT. It yields the protein CASSLSTGQNEKLFF.

The V call is TRBV27, the J call TRBJ2-1; TRBD2 agrees at 16 bases. Germline CDR1 reads MNHEY; CDR2 reads SMNVEV (reference sequence). The CDR3 covers 20 residues. V dropped 9 bases and J dropped 3; count of bases not matched to a gene: 17. CDR3 region: CARTPQGGTSGRAVYNEQFF. As DNA, the CDR3 is TGTGCCAGGACCCCTCAAGGGGGGACTAGCGGGAGGGCCGTCTACAATGAGCAGTTCTTC.

The chain joins TRBV5-4 to TRBJ1-4; TRBD1 might be the D (5 bases). CDR1 and CDR2 (germline): SGHNT, YYREEE (reference sequence). The V and J ends lost 4 bases and 2 bases respectively, with 12 bases between them. The CDR3 has 15 residues. This chain's CDR3 is CASSATGGTNEKLFF. DNA for the CDR3: TGTGCCAGCAGCGCCACAGGTGGTACTAATGAAAAACTGTTTTTT. The entire variable domain, with the rest obtained from reference TRBV5-4 and TRBJ1-4, is as follows: ETGVTQSPTHLIKTRGQQVTLRCSSQSGHNTVSWYQQALGQGPQFIFQYYREEENGRGNFPPRFSGLQFPNYSSELNVNALELDDSALYLCASSATGGTNEKLFFGSGTQLSVL.

This chain links TRBV28 with TRBJ1-2; no clear D gene. V lost 6 bases, J lost 2 bases, and 10 bases lay in between. This CDR3 has 13 amino acids. The germline V gene encodes CDR1 MDHEN and CDR2 SYDVKM. The CDR3 is CASSRALNYGYTF. For the CDR3, the DNA is TGTGCCAGCAGCCGGGCCCTCAACTATGGCTACACCTTC.

The gene calls are TRBV18 and TRBJ2-2; the D is unclear. V was pared by 0 bases and J by 5 bases, with 4 bases between. This CDR3 has 13 amino acids. The germline V gene encodes CDR1 KGHSH and CDR2 LQKENI. CDR3 in amino acids: CASSPPGTGELFF. The DNA for the CDR3 is TGTGCCAGCTCACCACCGGGGACCGGGGAGCTGTTTTTT.

The gene calls are TRBV12-5 and TRBJ1-4; the D gene is possibly TRBD1 (6 bases). This CDR3 is 18 amino acids long. The ends were cut back, 1 base at V and 7 bases at J, with 22 bases in the middle. Germline V CDR1 and CDR2: LGHNT, FRNRAP. This CDR3 reads CASGLARDTRESLEKLFF. As DNA, the CDR3 is TGTGCTAGTGGTTTGGCCCGGGACACCCGGGAATCGCTTGAAAAACTGTTTTTT.

The chain joins TRBV7-2 to TRBJ2-3; tentative D call: TRBD1 (6 bases). V was pared by 2 bases and J by 1 base, with 7 bases between. CDR1 and CDR2 (germline): SGHTA, FQGNSA. The CDR3 is 14 residues long. Here the CDR3 DNA reads TGTGCCAGCAGCTTACCAGGGGGCACAGATACGCAGTATTTT. This codes for CASSLPGGTDTQYF.

In its sample, this clone was seen a few times. The rearrangement uses TRBV7-2 and TRBJ1-5; a possible D gene is TRBD1 (6 bases). The CDR3 consists of 15 residues. Deletions cut 5 bases from V and 6 bases from J, with 17 bases between. Germline V gives CDR1 SGHTA, CDR2 FQGNSA. For the CDR3, the DNA is TGTGCCAGCAGCACGGGGGGCGGGGCCGCTCAGCCCCAGCATTTT. It is translated as CASSTGGGAAQPQHF.

This chain uses TRBV2 with TRBJ2-7, with D tentatively TRBD2 (5 bases). Trimming stripped 4 bases from V and 5 bases from J, with 6 bases between. Germline V gene sequence: CDR1 SNHLY, CDR2 FYNNEI. This CDR3 comprises 11 residues. The CDR3 reads CASSVSDEQYF. The CDR3, as DNA: TGTGCCAGCAGTGTTAGCGACGAGCAGTACTTC. The variable domain in full, completed from reference TRBV2 and TRBJ2-7, reads EPEVTQTPSHQVTQMGQEVILRCVPISNHLYFYWYRQILGQKVEFLVSFYNNEISEKSEIFDDQFSVERPDGSNFTLKIRSTKLEDSAMYFCASSVSDEQYFGPGTRLTVT.

The J gene is TRBJ2-7, the V gene TRBV27, with TRBD1 identical over 7 bases. V dropped 1 base and J dropped 4; count of bases not matched to a gene: 4. Germline loops: CDR1 MNHEY, CDR2 SMNVEV (reference sequence). The CDR3 contains 14 residues. DNA of the CDR3: TGTGCCAGCAGTTTATTGGGACAGTTATACGAGCAGTACTTC. As protein: CASSLLGQLYEQYF.

The chain combines TRBV28 with TRBJ2-2, with 7 bases aligning to TRBD1. The length of the CDR3 is 15 residues. Germline lookup yields CDR1 MDHEN and CDR2 SYDVKM. V lost 7 bases to trimming and J lost 0 bases; unmatched junction nucleotides: 5. This chain's CDR3 is CASTKGQTNTGELFF. CDR3 nucleotides: TGTGCCAGCACCAAGGGACAGACGAACACCGGGGAGCTGTTTTTT.

The V and J genes are TRBV4-1 and TRBJ2-7; TRBD2 matches at 8 bases. Trimming at V came to 2 bases and at J to 6 bases, leaving 9 bases not matched to a gene. The CDR3 contains 15 residues. Germline V gives CDR1 MGHRA, CDR2 YSYEKL. CDR3 residues: CASSQTGTRGREQYF. Here the CDR3 DNA reads TGCGCCAGCAGCCAAACCGGGACTAGAGGTCGCGAGCAGTACTTC.

The CDR3, as DNA: TGTGCCAGTGCCCTCGAAGGTGGGGAGACCCAGTACTTC. Translated: CASALEGGETQYF. The V gene is TRBV19, the J gene TRBJ2-5; D uncertain. This CDR3 has 13 amino acids. Germline-derived CDR1 and CDR2 are LNHDA and SQIVND (reference sequence). V was cut by 8 bases and J by 5 bases, with 15 bases left in between. Combining the CDR3 with reference TRBV19 and TRBJ2-5 gives the whole variable domain DGGITQSPKYLFRKEGQNVTLSCEQNLNHDAMYWYRQDPGQGLRLIYYSQIVNDFQKGDIAEGYSVSREKKESFPLTVTSAQKNPTAFYLCASALEGGETQYFGPGTRLLVL.

V gene TRBV18 combines with J gene TRBJ1-2; D is uncertain. Trimming cost V 3 bases and J 0 bases, with 11 bases left between them. There are 15 residues in the CDR3. The germline V gene has CDR1 KGHSH and CDR2 LQKENI. The CDR3, as DNA: TGTGCCAGCTCACCTACGGCCGACTCTAACTATGGCTACACCTTC. Residues: CASSPTADSNYGYTF.

The chain is built from TRBV20-1 and TRBJ2-1, with D possibly matching TRBD1 (6 bases). Germline-derived CDR1 and CDR2 are DFQATT and SNEGSKA (reference sequence). The germline V and J ends were trimmed by 6 bases and 0 bases, with 12 bases remaining between them. The CDR3 loop spans 14 amino acids. CDR3: CSASGGFSYNEQFF. The CDR3 nucleotides read TGCAGTGCCAGTGGGGGCTTCTCCTACAATGAGCAGTTCTTC.

This clone was detected only once. The rearrangement joins TRBV7-9 to TRBJ2-7; D possibly corresponds to TRBD2 (6 bases). This CDR3 has 13 amino acids. Trimming stripped 1 base from V and 4 bases from J, with 8 bases between. Germline CDR1 reads SEHNR; CDR2 reads FQNEAQ (reference sequence). The CDR3 loop is CASSLGDFYEQYF. Written as DNA, the CDR3 is TGTGCCAGCAGCTTAGGGGACTTTTACGAGCAGTACTTC.

This sequence joins TRBV5-1 and TRBJ2-2, with 8 bases aligning to TRBD2. The CDR3 extends over 16 amino acids. Trimming cost V 7 bases and J 0 bases; bases outside gene matches: 8. Germline V gives CDR1 SGHRS, CDR2 YFSETQ. This CDR3 reads CASSSRTSTNTGELFF. CDR3 bases: TGCGCCAGCTCATCTCGGACTAGCACGAACACCGGGGAGCTGTTTTTT.

This clone was found once. This chain joins TRBV24-1 and TRBJ2-2; the D gene is possibly TRBD1 (6 bases). The germline V gene encodes CDR1 KGHDR and CDR2 SFDVKD. Trimming took off 1 base at V and 0 bases at J, with 8 bases between the two ends. This CDR3 is built from 16 residues. CDR3 in DNA: TGTGCCACCAGTGATTTAGGGGGTACGAACACCGGGGAGCTGTTTTTT. This codes for CATSDLGGTNTGELFF.